These T cell receptor beta chains were read from a single sample in a study of identical twins' blood T cells. MiXCR was run by TCRdb on the 5' RACE reads, yielding one entry per CDR3 protein. This table has 350,000 to 400,000 distinct CDR3 sequences, about 28% appearing once. Sequencing input: PBMCs. The receptors here all came from a woman aged 18-55 years in good health. The CDR3 runs from the conserved cysteine through the conserved F or W. The D gene is left open where the match is weak. Expanded clones get a size class; other rows say once, few or many, or leave the size out.

abundance	v_gene	j_gene	len	d_gene	CDR3aa	CDR3nt
NA	TRBV4-3	TRBJ2-6	20	TRBD1	CASRIKGSGQGASGANVLTF	TGCGCCAGCAGAATAAAAGGGTCAGGACAGGGGGCATCCGGGGCCAACGTCCTGACTTTC
NA	TRBV6-2/TRBV6-3	TRBJ2-1	14	NA	CASRTRATYNEQFF	TGTGCCAGCCGGACACGGGCAACCTACAATGAGCAGTTCTTC
NA	TRBV11-1	TRBJ2-5	14	NA	CASSLLSWEETQYF	TGTGCCAGCAGCCTTTTATCCTGGGAAGAGACCCAGTACTTC
many	TRBV11-2	TRBJ2-1	12	TRBD2	CASSGWGGPSFF	TGTGCCAGCAGTGGATGGGGAGGGCCTTCGTTCTTC
NA	TRBV21-1	TRBJ2-7	15	NA	CANLPGGDISYEQYF	TGTGCCAACCTTCCCGGGGGCGATATCTCCTACGAGCAGTACTTC
NA	TRBV18	TRBJ1-5	16	TRBD1	CASSRQGTLGNQPQHF	TGTGCCAGCTCTCGACAGGGGACGCTGGGCAATCAGCCCCAGCATTTT
NA	TRBV18	TRBJ1-1	13	TRBD1	CASKPTGGYEAFF	TGTGCCAGCAAACCGACAGGGGGCTATGAAGCTTTCTTT
NA	TRBV19	TRBJ1-4	11	NA	CASSMTGWLFF	TGTGCCAGTAGTATGACAGGTTGGCTGTTTTTT
NA	TRBV10-3	TRBJ2-7	13	TRBD2	CAISGLAGYEQYF	TGTGCCATCAGTGGTCTAGCGGGCTACGAGCAGTACTTC
NA	TRBV6-5	TRBJ1-2	12	NA	CASSLGGRGYTF	TGTGCCAGCAGTTTAGGGGGTCGTGGCTACACCTTC
few	TRBV6-6	TRBJ1-2	12	NA	CASSPPGSGYTF	TGTGCCAGCAGCCCGCCGGGAAGTGGCTACACCTTC
few	TRBV20-1	TRBJ1-5	14	NA	CRALPPGCNQPQHF	TGCAGAGCCCTACCCCCCGGGTGCAATCAGCCCCAGCATTTT
few	TRBV9	TRBJ1-1	14	NA	CASSGNLGRAEAFF	TGTGCCAGCAGTGGTAATCTGGGAAGGGCTGAAGCTTTCTTT
many	TRBV2	TRBJ1-1	12	NA	CASSGDIAEAFF	TGTGCCAGCAGCGGCGACATAGCTGAAGCTTTCTTT
few	TRBV11-3	TRBJ2-3	15	NA	CASSVSPYSPDTQYF	TGTGCCAGCAGCGTATCACCCTATTCTCCAGATACGCAGTATTTT
NA	TRBV5-6	TRBJ1-1	13	NA	CASSWGRGTEAFF	TGTGCCAGCAGCTGGGGGAGGGGGACTGAAGCTTTCTTT
few	TRBV5-6	TRBJ2-2	11	TRBD2	CASLAGGELFF	TGTGCCAGCCTAGCGGGCGGGGAGCTGTTTTTT
NA	TRBV5-1	TRBJ1-2	14	NA	CANSLGAANYGYTF	TGCGCCAACAGCTTGGGAGCTGCTAACTATGGCTACACCTTC
NA	TRBV20-1	TRBJ2-1	13	TRBD1	CSATDRVYNEQFF	TGCAGTGCTACCGACAGGGTATACAATGAGCAGTTCTTC
NA	TRBV29-1	TRBJ2-6	14	NA	CSVERTPGANVLTF	TGCAGCGTCGAACGGACCCCTGGGGCCAACGTCCTGACTTTC
NA	TRBV5-5	TRBJ2-1	15	TRBD2	CAGHPLAGDNNEQFF	TGTGCCGGCCACCCACTAGCGGGGGACAACAATGAGCAGTTCTTC
NA	TRBV25-1	TRBJ2-2	13	NA	CASIETDTGELFF	TGTGCCAGCATCGAGACAGACACCGGGGAGCTGTTTTTT
few	TRBV29-1	TRBJ2-1	12	NA	CSGDSNYNEQFF	TGCAGCGGGGACTCGAACTACAATGAGCAGTTCTTC
NA	TRBV3-1	TRBJ2-1	14	NA	CASSPGDIYNEQFF	TGTGCCAGCAGCCCCGGGGATATCTACAATGAGCAGTTCTTC
many	TRBV7-2	TRBJ1-4	14	TRBD1	CASSRQGRGEKLFF	TGTGCCAGCAGCCGACAGGGGAGGGGGGAAAAACTGTTTTTT
NA	TRBV11-3	TRBJ1-1	15	TRBD1	CASSPGGSGHTEAFF	TGTGCCAGCAGCCCAGGGGGCTCGGGGCACACTGAAGCTTTCTTT
few	TRBV20-1	TRBJ1-2	13	NA	CSARGAGLYGYTF	TGCAGTGCTAGAGGGGCAGGGCTCTATGGCTACACCTTC
many	TRBV29-1	TRBJ1-5	12	NA	CSVGQYNQPQHF	TGCAGCGTTGGACAGTACAATCAGCCCCAGCATTTT
once	TRBV4-1	TRBJ2-2	15	NA	CASSQELGSTGELFF	TGCGCCAGCAGCCAAGAATTGGGGTCCACCGGGGAGCTGTTTTTT
NA	TRBV3-1	TRBJ2-1	15	TRBD2	CASSWTSGAYNEQFF	TGTGCCAGCAGCTGGACTAGCGGGGCCTACAATGAGCAGTTCTTC
NA	TRBV7-9	TRBJ1-2	14	NA	CASSLNRGNYGYTF	TGTGCCAGCAGCTTGAACCGGGGGAACTATGGCTACACCTTC
few	TRBV12-3/TRBV12-4	TRBJ2-1	11	NA	CASSFLDEQFF	TGTGCCAGCAGTTTCCTGGATGAGCAGTTCTTC
NA	TRBV7-9	TRBJ2-1	15	NA	CASSLSLVKGSEQFF	TGTGCCAGCAGCTTATCTCTGGTGAAGGGGAGTGAGCAGTTCTTC
many	TRBV29-1	TRBJ1-1	12	NA	CSGARVNTEAFF	TGCAGCGGAGCCAGGGTGAACACTGAAGCTTTCTTT
NA	TRBV2	TRBJ1-3	13	NA	CASGVSPGNTIYF	TGTGCCAGCGGGGTTAGTCCTGGAAACACCATATATTTT
NA	TRBV20-1	TRBJ2-7	15	TRBD1	CSARPPTGMSYEQYF	TGCAGTGCTAGACCACCGACAGGGATGAGCTACGAGCAGTACTTC
NA	TRBV28	TRBJ1-5	14	TRBD1	CAIGQGAGNQPQHF	TGTGCCATCGGACAGGGTGCTGGCAATCAGCCCCAGCATTTT
NA	TRBV27	TRBJ1-1	13	NA	CASSFGWNTEAFF	TGTGCCAGCAGTTTCGGGTGGAACACTGAAGCTTTCTTT
NA	TRBV7-6	TRBJ1-1	14	NA	CATSSGSPNTEAFF	TGTGCCACCTCATCCGGAAGCCCGAACACTGAAGCTTTCTTT
NA	TRBV11-2	TRBJ2-7	16	NA	CASSLEGLQSSYEQYF	TGTGCCAGCAGCTTAGAGGGACTCCAGAGCTCCTACGAGCAGTACTTC
few	TRBV19	TRBJ2-7	15	NA	CASSIPDDASYEQYF	TGTGCCAGTAGTATCCCGGATGACGCCTCCTACGAGCAGTACTTC
many	TRBV27	TRBJ1-1	16	NA	CASSLSRPGAGTEAFF	TGTGCCAGCAGTTTATCCAGACCAGGGGCGGGCACTGAAGCTTTCTTT